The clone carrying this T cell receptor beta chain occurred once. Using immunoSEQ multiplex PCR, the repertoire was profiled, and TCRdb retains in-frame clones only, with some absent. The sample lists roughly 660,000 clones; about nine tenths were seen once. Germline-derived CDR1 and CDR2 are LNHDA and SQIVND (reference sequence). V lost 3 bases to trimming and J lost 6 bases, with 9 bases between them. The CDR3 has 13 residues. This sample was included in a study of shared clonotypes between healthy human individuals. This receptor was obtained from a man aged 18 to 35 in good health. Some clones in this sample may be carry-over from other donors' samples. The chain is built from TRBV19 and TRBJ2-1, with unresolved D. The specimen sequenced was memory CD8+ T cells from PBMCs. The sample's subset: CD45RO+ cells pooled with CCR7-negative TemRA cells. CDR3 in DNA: TGTGCCAGTAGTATTTCCGCTGGCAATGAGCAGTTCTTC. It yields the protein CASSISAGNEQFF.